These 5 T cell receptor beta chains share one sample of origin, sequenced in a study of T cells in Graves' hyperthyroidism and ophthalmopathy. Amplified TCR beta CDR3 regions derived from RNA transcripts. The study used the HTBI primer set for a first-round RT-PCR of the TCR CDR3. TCRdb ran MiXCR on the multiplex PCR reads and lists one entry per CDR3 protein. The table includes about 410,000 distinct CDR3 sequences, about 15% detected once. The sequenced sample consisted of blood. These receptors were taken from a young woman with Graves' ophthalmopathy.

This clonotype came up many times. This chain links TRBV12-3 or TRBV12-4 with TRBJ2-5; TRBD2 matches 7 bases. This CDR3 spans 13 amino acids. With 5 bases clipped from V and 3 bases from J, the junction kept 3 bases outside the gene matches. The CDR3 loop reads CASSRSGKETQYF. CDR3 nucleotides: TGTGCCAGCAGTCGGAGCGGGAAAGAGACCCAGTACTTC.

With respect to this clonotype: One end of the junction varies from germline; a read error may be responsible. CDR3 region: CASSLAPGTSGGGPIF. The CDR3 DNA reads TGTGCCAGCAGCTTAGCCCCCGGGACTAGCGGGGGGGGGCCAATCTTC. V and J are TRBV7-9 and TRBJ2-1; 16 nucleotides line up with TRBD2. The CDR3 sequence is 16 residues long. Per germline, CDR1 SEHNR and CDR2 FQNEAQ (reference sequence).

The table lists this clonotype with many counts. This rearrangement joins TRBV12-3 or TRBV12-4 to TRBJ2-1; 12 nucleotides match TRBD2. The CDR3 is made up of 14 amino acids. V was pared by 8 bases and J by 10 bases, with 9 bases of the junction left unmatched. The CDR3 region has the DNA TGTGCCAGCCTGACTAGCGGGGGCCCGGTGGAGCAGTTCTTC. Its translation is CASLTSGGPVEQFF.

This clonotype was seen at least ten times. This chain links TRBV9 with TRBJ2-1, with TRBD2 as a possible D gene (7 bases). Trimming removed 0 bases from V and 4 bases from J, with 11 bases in between. CDR3 length: 15 residues. CDR1 SGDLS and CDR2 YYNGEE come from the germline V gene. The CDR3 loop is CASSVEGGRYNEQFF. The CDR3 region has the DNA TGTGCCAGCAGCGTAGAGGGGGGGAGATACAATGAGCAGTTCTTC.

This clonotype was detected only a few times. The chain uses TRBV5-6 and TRBJ1-5; D perhaps matches TRBD1 (6 bases). The V and J ends lost 3 bases and 3 bases respectively, with 16 bases between them. The germline V gene encodes CDR1 SGHDT and CDR2 YYEEEE. The CDR3 consists of 16 residues. The CDR3 nucleotides read TGTGCCAGCAGCTCAACCGAACAGGGTGTCAATCAGCCCCAGCATTTT. Translating gives CASSSTEQGVNQPQHF.